This T cell receptor beta chain was observed in a study of sequential checkpoint blockade in melanoma. Study-level background: Both treatment sequences were followed by maintenance nivolumab. Roughly 22 patients had matched tumor biopsies before treatment and at week 13 after nivolumab or ipilimumab alone. DNA from 90 to 100 pretreatment tumor samples underwent TCRβ immunosequencing.

Assay used: immunoSEQ multiplex PCR; TCRdb lists only in-frame clones, some missing. This sample has roughly 36,000 clones, with 32% found just once. The study's findings and limits: Pretreatment TIL clonality tracked with response in the nivolumab-first arm.

Of note for this clone: What it binds is not known.

The treatment is: randomized to nivolumab then ipilimumab (arm A) or the reverse (arm B). The junction had 10 bases not matched to a gene; V was cut back by 5 bases and J by 4 bases. The CDR3 has 15 residues. CDR1 GTSNPN and CDR2 SVGIG come from the germline V gene (reference sequence). This sequence was found in a human donor with melanoma. The V call is TRBV30, the J call TRBJ2-1, with TRBD2 matching over 8 bases. The sequencing used tumor tissue (inferred from file names), collected from a patient given nivolumab and ipilimumab in sequence. This CDR3 reads CAWGTPAGVYNEQFF. CDR3 DNA sequence: TGTGCCTGGGGGACCCCAGCGGGAGTTTACAATGAGCAGTTCTTC.